This T cell receptor (beta chain) stems from a study of liver allograft versus peripheral blood T cells. Study-wide context: Intrahepatic T cell receptor repertoires from transplanted livers were compared against repertoires in recipients' peripheral blood. Points from the study as a whole: Liver allograft T cell receptor repertoires were reported to differ from peripheral blood repertoires.

Comments on this clonotype: Its antigen is not known. A single base separates this from a much larger clone, so it may be a read error.

One entry per CDR3 protein, called by TCRdb with MiXCR from the reads. Among about 6,600 distinct CDR3 sequences, 15% to 20% were seen once, and the ten largest hold about 3.1%. This CDR3 spans 14 amino acids. The germline V gene has CDR1 LNHDA and CDR2 SQIVND (reference sequence). Trimming took 6 bases from V and 5 from J, leaving 14 bases between them. The TCR originated in a human patient who had a liver transplant. Some T cells may be graft donor cells. The chain uses TRBV19 and TRBJ1-5; TRBD1 is a possible D gene (5 bases). In DNA form, the CDR3 reads TGTGCCAGTAGCCCCACAAGGGGCCATCAGCCCCAGCATTTT. Its translation: CASSPTRGHQPQHF.